The 28 T cell receptor beta chains listed next were all sequenced from one sample in a study of CD8 T cells in Susac syndrome. With random hexamers, reverse transcription was performed on roughly 0.5 to 1 ug of RNA. Via MiXCR, TCRdb re-called the immunoSEQ multiplex PCR reads, giving one row per CDR3 protein. The table includes about 200,000 distinct CDR3 sequences, roughly 94% detected once. The material sequenced was CD4+ T cells from PBMCs. Every receptor here comes from a human donor in good health.

The V gene is TRBV12-3 or TRBV12-4, the J gene TRBJ1-6, with no clear D. Trimming took off 6 bases at V and 7 bases at J, with 10 bases between the two ends. This CDR3 has 13 residues. Here the CDR3 DNA reads TGTGCCAGCAGCCTGGACGGGAATTCACCCCTCCACTTT. This sequence encodes CASSLDGNSPLHF.

The rearrangement links TRBV7-2 to TRBJ1-6, with D uncertain. The CDR3 consists of 17 residues. Germline V gene data show CDR1 as SGHTA and CDR2 as FQGNSA. Trimming took off 3 bases at V and 8 bases at J, with 20 bases between the two ends. DNA for the CDR3: TGTGCCAGCAGCTTCGAAGGCTCAAGGATGTGGCATTCACCCCTCCACTTT. Translated, it gives CASSFEGSRMWHSPLHF.

The chain couples TRBV19 to TRBJ2-3; D unresolved. With 5 bases removed from V and 2 bases from J, the gap between germline ends came to 11 bases. The germline V gene has CDR1 LNHDA and CDR2 SQIVND (reference sequence). The CDR3 runs 14 residues. The CDR3 coding sequence is TGTGCCAGTAGTCCGACGCCTGCCACAGATACGCAGTATTTT. Its protein product is CASSPTPATDTQYF.

In this sample, this clonotype turned up a few times. V and J are TRBV11-2 and TRBJ2-7, with no clear D. The V and J ends lost 0 bases and 3 bases respectively, with 9 bases between them. The CDR3 extends over 14 amino acids. The germline gives CDR1 SGHAT, CDR2 FQNNGV. CDR3 in amino acids: CASSLDPRFYEQYV. In DNA form, the CDR3 reads TGTGCCAGCAGCTTAGACCCCAGGTTCTACGAGCAGTACGTC.

The V gene is TRBV5-1, the J gene TRBJ2-7; D gene unclear. Trimming pared 0 bases from V and 0 bases from J, leaving 7 bases between. Germline V gene data show CDR1 as SGHRS and CDR2 as YFSETQ. This CDR3 spans 14 amino acids. The CDR3 loop is CASSLGPSSYEQYV. CDR3 in DNA: TGCGCCAGCAGCTTGGGACCAAGCTCCTACGAGCAGTACGTC.

V and J are TRBV5-4 and TRBJ1-1; D ambiguous. Germline-derived CDR1 and CDR2 are SGHNT and YYREEE (reference sequence). The CDR3 extends over 16 amino acids. V was pared by 1 base and J by 4 bases, with 17 bases between. This chain's CDR3 is CASSLRSSVPATEAFF. CDR3 in DNA: TGTGCCAGCAGCTTGCGGTCGTCGGTCCCGGCCACTGAAGCTTTCTTT.

The chain links TRBV5-4 to TRBJ1-2, with D maybe TRBD1 (6 bases). Germline assignment: CDR1 SGHNT and CDR2 YYREEE (reference sequence). The CDR3 has 15 residues. V was pared by 4 bases and J by 4 bases, with 17 bases between. The CDR3 region is CASSPGGGQIYGYTF. The DNA of the CDR3 is TGTGCCAGCAGCCCGGGCGGGGGGCAAATCTATGGCTACACCTTC.

The chain is built from TRBV29-1 and TRBJ1-2; 7 bases match TRBD1. Trimming at V came to 6 bases and at J to 4 bases, leaving 5 bases not matched to a gene. The CDR3 has 12 residues. Germline values: CDR1 SQVTM, CDR2 ANQGSEA. The CDR3 DNA is TGCAGCGTCGGGACAGTGGGCTATGGCTACACCTTC. Its translation is CSVGTVGYGYTF.

This chain uses TRBV5-1 with TRBJ2-5; D remains ambiguous. Germline V gene lookup returns CDR1 SGHRS and CDR2 YFSETQ. The CDR3 runs to 16 residues. V lost 4 bases, J lost 2 bases, and 18 bases lay in between. The CDR3 DNA is TGCGCCAGCAGCCCCTCCCCCGAGAATTCTCAAGAGACCCAGTACTTC. Translation gives CASSPSPENSQETQYF.

This chain joins TRBV15 and TRBJ1-6; maybe TRBD1 (5 bases). This CDR3 has 15 residues. The V end was cut by 4 bases, the J end by 12 bases, with 19 bases between. From germline, CDR1 is LNHNV and CDR2 YYDKDF (reference sequence). The CDR3 DNA reads TGTGCCACCAGCATCCGGGCCGTACACGGACAACCCCTCCACTTT. This gives the protein CATSIRAVHGQPLHF.

V and J are TRBV30 and TRBJ1-4, with 10 bases that match TRBD1. V was pared by 1 base and J by 13 bases, with 9 bases of the junction left unmatched. The length of the CDR3 is 14 residues. CDR1 and CDR2 (germline): GTSNPN, SVGIG (reference sequence). CDR3 amino acids: CAWSGGQGDRGLFF. The DNA of the CDR3 is TGTGCCTGGAGTGGCGGACAGGGGGACCGGGGACTGTTTTTT.

V is TRBV5-1 and J is TRBJ2-5, with D perhaps TRBD2 (5 bases). V was shortened by 0 bases and J by 4 bases, with 16 bases between the two germline ends. Germline V gene lookup returns CDR1 SGHRS and CDR2 YFSETQ. The CDR3 is 16 amino acids. In DNA, the CDR3 is TGCGCCAGCAGCTTGGAGGGCGGAAGAGGAGGAGAGACCCAGTACTTC. Translating gives CASSLEGGRGGETQYF.

This chain connects TRBV12-3 or TRBV12-4 to TRBJ2-1; 10 bases fit TRBD2. The V gene end was trimmed by 3 bases and the J gene end by 5 bases; junction bases not matched to a gene: 4. This CDR3 is built from 15 residues. The CDR3 region has the DNA TGTGCCAGCAGTTTCACTAGCGGGACCAACAATGAGCAGTTCTTC. This sequence encodes CASSFTSGTNNEQFF.

The rearrangement joins TRBV7-7 to TRBJ2-5, with TRBD2 matching 9 bases. The V gene's germline CDR1 is SSHAT and CDR2 FNYEAQ (reference sequence). The CDR3 consists of 17 residues. V was clipped by 5 bases and J by 2 bases; unmatched bases: 12. The CDR3 sequence is CASSRSPGLAVQETQYF. Here the CDR3 DNA reads TGTGCCAGCAGCCGGTCTCCGGGACTAGCAGTTCAAGAGACCCAGTACTTC.

The chain uses TRBV24-1 and TRBJ2-1; 7 bases map to TRBD2. CDR3 length: 15 amino acids. Per the germline V gene, CDR1 is KGHDR and CDR2 is SFDVKD. With V trimmed by 3 bases and J by 10 bases, 11 bases remained unmatched. CDR3 in DNA: TGTGCCACCAGTGATCCGGGACTATCCCCTCACGAGCAGTTCTTC. This sequence encodes CATSDPGLSPHEQFF.

This sequence joins TRBV7-9 and TRBJ2-3; 11 bases agree with TRBD2. The CDR3 contains 14 residues. V was pared by 11 bases and J by 5 bases, with 9 bases of the junction left unmatched. Germline V lookup: CDR1 SEHNR, CDR2 FQNEAQ (reference sequence). CDR3 in DNA: TGTGCCCGCTCTTTGCTAGCGGGAGGAGATACGCAGTATTTT. Amino acid sequence: CARSLLAGGDTQYF.

The rearrangement joins TRBV29-1 to TRBJ2-2; unclear D gene. The germline V gene has CDR1 SQVTM and CDR2 ANQGSEA. The CDR3 contains 13 residues. Between the trimmed V and J ends, which lost 5 bases and 1 base, there was a span of 8 bases. Written as DNA, the CDR3 is TGCAGCGTTTATCGACTGAACACCGGGGAGCTGTTTTTT. Protein sequence: CSVYRLNTGELFF.

This clonotype occurred a few times. The chain combines TRBV20-1 with TRBJ2-3, with a possible D match to TRBD2 (5 bases). Trimming took off 0 bases at V and 2 bases at J, with 6 bases between the two ends. The CDR3 extends over 13 amino acids. Germline assignment: CDR1 DFQATT and CDR2 SNEGSKA (reference sequence). The CDR3 loop is CSARDSDTDTQYF. CDR3 in DNA: TGCAGTGCTAGAGATAGCGACACAGATACGCAGTATTTT.

The chain joins TRBV3-1 to TRBJ2-1; TRBD2 aligns across 12 bases. The CDR3 has 17 amino acids. Trimming removed 1 base from V and 9 bases from J; junction bases left unmatched: 10. Germline-derived CDR1 and CDR2 are LGHDT and YNNKEL (reference sequence). The CDR3 sequence is CASSQGLLAGGRGEQFF. The CDR3 DNA reads as TGTGCCAGCAGCCAAGGGCTACTAGCGGGGGGCCGCGGTGAGCAGTTCTTC.

The chain has TRBV9 and TRBJ2-1; possible D gene TRBD2, 5 bases. Germline V CDR1 and CDR2: SGDLS, YYNGEE. Trimming cost V 2 bases and J 0 bases, with 12 bases left between them. This CDR3 spans 16 amino acids. CDR3 bases: TGTGCCAGCAGCGTCTCAAGCGGTAGCTCCTACAATGAGCAGTTCTTC. Its translation is CASSVSSGSSYNEQFF. Full variable domain (missing parts from reference TRBV9 and TRBJ2-1): DSGVTQTPKHLITATGQRVTLRCSPRSGDLSVYWYQQSLDQGLQFLIQYYNGEERAKGNILERFSAQQFPDLHSELNLSSLELGDSALYFCASSVSSGSSYNEQFFGPGTRLTVL.

The sample holds one count of this clonotype. The CDR3: CASSEGTGNTGELFF. The CDR3 region has the DNA TGTGCCAGCAGCGAGGGGACAGGAAACACCGGGGAGCTGTTTTTT. This chain connects TRBV9 to TRBJ2-2, with 8 bases aligning to TRBD1. Germline-derived CDR1 and CDR2 are SGDLS and YYNGEE. The CDR3 loop spans 15 amino acids. The trim removed 3 bases at V and 2 bases at J, leaving 3 bases unmatched. Complete variable domain (other parts from reference TRBV9 and TRBJ2-2): DSGVTQTPKHLITATGQRVTLRCSPRSGDLSVYWYQQSLDQGLQFLIQYYNGEERAKGNILERFSAQQFPDLHSELNLSSLELGDSALYFCASSEGTGNTGELFFGEGSRLTVL.

This chain uses TRBV4-1 with TRBJ2-7; D not certain. Germline V gene lookup returns CDR1 MGHRA and CDR2 YSYEKL. The CDR3 consists of 15 residues. V lost 0 bases and J lost 0, with 9 bases in between. The CDR3 DNA sequence: TGCGCCAGCAGCCAAGAACGTACGTCCTCCTACGAGCAGTACGTC. The encoded protein is CASSQERTSSYEQYV.

The rearrangement joins TRBV6-5 to TRBJ1-2; possibly TRBD1 for D (5 bases). V was pared by 10 bases and J by 7 bases, with 22 bases between. The germline V gene encodes CDR1 MNHEY and CDR2 SVGAGI. This CDR3 comprises 14 residues. The CDR3 nucleotides read TGTGCCATCAAATCCTACGGGACTTGGGGTGGCTACACCTTC. The encoded protein is CAIKSYGTWGGYTF.

V and J are TRBV7-9 and TRBJ1-1; 7 bases line up with TRBD1. J was trimmed by 1 base and V by 5 bases; bases with no gene match: 7. In germline, CDR1 is SEHNR, CDR2 FQNEAQ (reference sequence). The CDR3 totals 15 residues. CDR3: CASSTHRGGNTEAFF. The CDR3 DNA sequence: TGTGCCAGCAGCACCCACAGGGGTGGGAACACTGAAGCTTTCTTT.

The genes are TRBV20-1 and TRBJ1-5; 7 bases fit TRBD1. This CDR3 is 14 amino acids long. The V and J ends lost 1 base and 5 bases, in that order; junction bases with no gene match: 5. CDR1 is DFQATT, CDR2 SNEGSKA, per germline (reference sequence). The CDR3 protein is CSARAPGGHQPQHF. CDR3 DNA sequence: TGCAGTGCTAGAGCCCCAGGGGGTCATCAGCCCCAGCATTTT.

This clonotype was counted once. The gene calls are TRBV20-1 and TRBJ2-1, with D perhaps matching TRBD2 (6 bases). V was clipped by 0 bases and J by 3 bases, with 12 bases between them. The germline V gene encodes CDR1 DFQATT and CDR2 SNEGSKA (reference sequence). The CDR3 sequence is 15 residues long. This CDR3 reads CSARDSPGVYNEQFF. CDR3 sequence (DNA): TGCAGTGCTAGAGATAGCCCGGGAGTCTACAATGAGCAGTTCTTC.

The gene calls are TRBV27 and TRBJ2-2, with D unresolved. This CDR3 has 13 amino acids. Germline V lookup: CDR1 MNHEY, CDR2 SMNVEV (reference sequence). V was pared by 1 base and J by 4 bases, with 4 bases between. The CDR3 bases are TGTGCCAGCAGTTTATGGGGCACCGGGGAGCTGTTTTTT. Residues: CASSLWGTGELFF.

The chain couples TRBV7-2 to TRBJ2-5; unclear D gene. Trimming took 1 base from V and 4 from J, leaving 10 bases between them. Germline CDR1 is SGHTA and CDR2 is FQGNSA. The CDR3 has 14 residues. The CDR3 DNA reads as TGTGCCAGCAGCTTAGACTCCCCACGAGAGACCCAGTACTTC. It is translated as CASSLDSPRETQYF.